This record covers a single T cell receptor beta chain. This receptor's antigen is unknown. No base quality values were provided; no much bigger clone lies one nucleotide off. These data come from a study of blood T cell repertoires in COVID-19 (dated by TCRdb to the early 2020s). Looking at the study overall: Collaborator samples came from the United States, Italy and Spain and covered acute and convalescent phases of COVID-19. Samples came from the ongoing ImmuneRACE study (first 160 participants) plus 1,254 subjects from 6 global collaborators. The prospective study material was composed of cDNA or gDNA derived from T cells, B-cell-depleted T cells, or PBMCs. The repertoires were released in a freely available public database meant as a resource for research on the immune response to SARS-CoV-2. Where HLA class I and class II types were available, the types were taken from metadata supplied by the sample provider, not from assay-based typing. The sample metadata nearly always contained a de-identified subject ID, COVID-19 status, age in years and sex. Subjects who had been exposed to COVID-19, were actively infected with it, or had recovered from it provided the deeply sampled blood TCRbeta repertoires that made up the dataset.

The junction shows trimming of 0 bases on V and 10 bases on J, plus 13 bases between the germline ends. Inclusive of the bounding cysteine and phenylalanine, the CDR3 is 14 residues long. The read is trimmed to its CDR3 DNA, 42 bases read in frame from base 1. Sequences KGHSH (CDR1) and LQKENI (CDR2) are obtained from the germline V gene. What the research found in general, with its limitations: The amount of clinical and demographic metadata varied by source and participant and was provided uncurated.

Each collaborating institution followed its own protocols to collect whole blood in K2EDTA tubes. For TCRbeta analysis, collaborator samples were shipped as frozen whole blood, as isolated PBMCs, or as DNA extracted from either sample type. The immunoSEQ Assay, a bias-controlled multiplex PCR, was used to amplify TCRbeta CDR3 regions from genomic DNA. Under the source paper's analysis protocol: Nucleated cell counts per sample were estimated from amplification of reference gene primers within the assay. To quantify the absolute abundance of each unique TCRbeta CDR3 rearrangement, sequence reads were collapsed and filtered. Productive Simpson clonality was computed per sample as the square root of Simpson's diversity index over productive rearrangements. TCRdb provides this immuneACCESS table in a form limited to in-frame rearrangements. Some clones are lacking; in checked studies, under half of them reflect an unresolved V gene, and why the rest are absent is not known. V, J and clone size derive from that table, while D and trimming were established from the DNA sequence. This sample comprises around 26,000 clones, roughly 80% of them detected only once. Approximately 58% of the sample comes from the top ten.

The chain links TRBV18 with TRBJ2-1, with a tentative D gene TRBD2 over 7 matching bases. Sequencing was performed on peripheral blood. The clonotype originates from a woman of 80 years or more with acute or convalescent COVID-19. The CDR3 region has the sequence CASSPPGPGGEQFF. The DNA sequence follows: TGTGCCAGCTCACCACCCGGACCGGGGGGCGAGCAGTTCTTC.